This TCR beta chain was retrieved from a study of human T cells and chemical hapten exposure. The time point was: patch test 3, about 24 weeks after DPC sensitization. Stated treatment: therapeutic diphenylcyclopropenone sensitization with weekly scalp DPC. TCRdb reprocessed the RACE reads via MiXCR and lists one record per CDR3 protein. There are about 120,000 distinct CDR3 sequences in the sample; roughly 12% occur only once, and over 2% lies in the top ten. In the case of this clonotype: A much larger clone lies a single base off, so this may be a read error.

Germline lookup yields CDR1 MNHNS and CDR2 SASEGT. V gave up 6 bases and J gave up 4 bases; unmatched junction bases: 3. This CDR3 spans 12 amino acids. This chain connects TRBV6-1 to TRBJ2-7, with TRBD2 identical over 7 bases. The sequence was collected from a woman aged 45-65 years with alopecia areata. Some clones in this sample may be carry-over from other donors' samples. The material was whole blood, obtained in connection with sensitization to the hapten diphenylcyclopropenone (DPC). In DNA, the CDR3 is TGTGCCAGCAGACCCGGGGGGTACGAGCAGTACTTC. Its translation is CASRPGGYEQYF.